Listed below are T cell receptor beta chains from one sample, sequenced in a study of T cells in Graves' hyperthyroidism and ophthalmopathy. TCRdb processed the multiplex PCR reads anew with MiXCR; each CDR3 protein has one entry. The profile covers 370,000 or so distinct CDR3 sequences, with 13% appearing a single time and around 21% taken by the ten largest. The sample was blood. Every receptor here comes from a man younger than 40 with Graves' hyperthyroidism that later progressed to Graves' ophthalmopathy. Both conserved end residues are part of each CDR3. D genes are given only for firm matches. Clone size is shown for a subset of rows, as once, few, many or a class of expanded clone.

V gene	clone size	J gene	D gene	CDR3 protein	CDR3 DNA
TRBV12-3/TRBV12-4	.	TRBJ2-1	TRBD1	CASRTTGEAEQFF	TGTGCCAGCAGAACCACAGGGGAAGCTGAGCAGTTCTTC
TRBV20-1	many	TRBJ2-3	TRBD2	CSARDETSGGRDTQYF	TGCAGTGCTAGAGATGAGACTAGCGGGGGGAGAGATACGCAGTATTTT
TRBV9	few	TRBJ2-1	.	CASSRNYEQFF	TGTGCCAGCAGCCGAAACTATGAGCAGTTCTTC
TRBV2	many	TRBJ1-2	TRBD1	CASTLGQGRSGYTF	TGTGCCAGCACCTTGGGACAGGGTCGGTCTGGCTACACCTTC
TRBV19	.	TRBJ1-2	.	CASSGREVNYGYTF	TGTGCCAGTAGCGGCAGGGAGGTGAACTATGGCTACACCTTC
TRBV4-1	.	TRBJ1-4	.	CASSQETGSNEKLFF	TGCGCCAGCAGCCAAGAAACAGGGTCTAATGAAAAACTGTTTTTT
TRBV7-3	.	TRBJ1-5	.	CGVVNQPQHF	TGTGGGGTAGTAAATCAGCCCCAGCATTTT
TRBV3-1	.	TRBJ1-4	.	CASSQDAVISNEKLFF	TGTGCCAGCAGCCAAGATGCCGTGATAAGTAATGAAAAACTGTTTTTT
TRBV20-1	once	TRBJ1-6	.	CSAPYLGVDHSPLHF	TGCAGTGCCCCATATCTGGGCGTCGACCATTCACCCCTCCACTTT
TRBV30	few	TRBJ1-1	.	CAWVGGHHTEAFF	TGTGCCTGGGTGGGGGGACACCACACTGAAGCTTTCTTT
TRBV19	.	TRBJ2-1	TRBD2	CASSRAGGLGNEQFF	TGTGCCAGTAGTAGGGCGGGGGGACTTGGCAATGAGCAGTTCTTC
TRBV7-9	.	TRBJ1-6	.	CASSEGRAPLHF	TGTGCCAGCAGCGAAGGCAGGGCACCCCTCCACTTT
TRBV7-2	many	TRBJ2-7	.	CASSSNRDSYEQYF	TGTGCCAGCAGCTCCAATCGGGACTCCTACGAGCAGTACTTC
TRBV12-3/TRBV12-4	many	TRBJ1-2	.	CASRVTTAGSYTF	TGTGCCAGCAGAGTAACGACAGCAGGCAGCTACACCTTC
TRBV12-3/TRBV12-4	many	TRBJ2-2	TRBD2	CASSQSGGNTGELFF	TGTGCCAGCAGCCAAAGCGGGGGGAACACCGGGGAGCTGTTTTTT
TRBV18	.	TRBJ1-6	TRBD1	CASARDRAINSPLHF	TGTGCCAGCGCCCGGGACAGGGCGATTAATTCACCCCTCCACTTT
TRBV7-9	.	TRBJ2-3	TRBD2	CASSWGGRGAPDTQYF	TGTGCCAGCAGCTGGGGAGGGAGAGGGGCCCCAGATACGCAGTATTTT
TRBV28	many	TRBJ1-1	.	CASSQGRGAMNTEAFF	TGTGCCAGCAGTCAGGGGAGGGGAGCAATGAACACTGAAGCTTTCTTT
TRBV12-3/TRBV12-4	many	TRBJ2-3	TRBD2	CASIPGLAGRKYF	TGTGCCAGCATCCCGGGACTAGCGGGGCGCAAGTATTTT
TRBV20-1	.	TRBJ2-7	TRBD2	CSADPGTTTYEQYF	TGCAGTGCTGATCCCGGGACTACCACCTACGAGCAGTACTTC
TRBV15	.	TRBJ2-5	.	CATSRSETQYF	TGTGCCACATCGAGGTCCGAGACCCAGTACTTC
TRBV30	.	TRBJ2-7	.	CAWSVFGRASYEQYF	TGTGCCTGGAGTGTATTTGGCAGGGCTTCCTACGAGCAGTACTTC
TRBV5-4	many	TRBJ2-7	.	CASSTMADASYEQYF	TGTGCCAGCAGTACCATGGCAGATGCGTCCTACGAGCAGTACTTC
TRBV30	.	TRBJ1-4	TRBD1	CAWPHPGQQLTLNEKLFF	TGTGCCTGGCCCCACCCGGGACAGCAACTCACCCTTAATGAAAAACTGTTTTTT
TRBV5-1	few	TRBJ2-7	.	CASSLGQSGEQYF	TGCGCCAGCAGCTTAGGGCAGTCGGGCGAGCAGTACTTC
TRBV9	many	TRBJ2-1	TRBD1	CASSQGASVEQFF	TGTGCCAGCAGCCAGGGGGCTAGCGTTGAGCAGTTCTTC
TRBV20-1	.	TRBJ2-5	.	CSARDRLDDQETQYF	TGCAGTGCTAGAGATCGTTTGGACGACCAAGAGACCCAGTACTTC
TRBV6-1	.	TRBJ2-7	.	CASNKGAGHHYEQYF	TGTGCCAGCAACAAAGGGGCGGGACACCACTACGAGCAGTACTTC
TRBV18	.	TRBJ2-3	TRBD1	CASSPPGQGPTDTQYF	TGTGCCAGCTCACCACCGGGACAGGGACCCACAGATACGCAGTATTTT
TRBV7-3	many	TRBJ1-1	.	CASSLVEGGPEAFF	TGTGCCAGCAGCTTAGTGGAGGGCGGCCCTGAAGCTTTCTTT
TRBV5-1	few	TRBJ2-5	TRBD2	CASSWGLAGGLGETQYF	TGCGCCAGCAGCTGGGGACTAGCGGGGGGTCTAGGGGAGACCCAGTACTTC
TRBV2	many	TRBJ2-3	TRBD2	CASSPLAGFSDTQYF	TGTGCCAGCAGTCCCCTAGCGGGGTTTTCAGATACGCAGTATTTT
TRBV28	.	TRBJ2-7	.	CASSLPRSKQYF	TGTGCCAGCAGTTTGCCCCGGAGCAAGCAGTACTTC
TRBV4-2	.	TRBJ2-7	TRBD2	CASSQETRAGGTYEQYF	TGTGCCAGCAGCCAAGAAACGCGTGCGGGGGGGACCTACGAGCAGTACTTC
TRBV7-8	many	TRBJ2-2	.	CASSPVRDPRNTGELFF	TGTGCCAGCAGCCCCGTCCGGGACCCACGTAACACCGGGGAGCTGTTTTTT
TRBV12-3/TRBV12-4	many	TRBJ2-1	TRBD2	CATRGGRDEQFF	TGTGCCACCCGGGGGGGCCGGGATGAGCAGTTCTTC
TRBV7-9	.	TRBJ2-4	.	CASSATTGPQAKNIQYF	TGTGCCAGCAGCGCGACGACGGGACCCCAAGCCAAAAACATTCAGTACTTC
TRBV9	many	TRBJ1-1	TRBD1	CASSARGGEFTEAFF	TGTGCCAGCAGCGCCCGAGGGGGCGAGTTCACTGAAGCTTTCTTT
TRBV6-5	many	TRBJ1-4	.	CASSYSNVRGFRGKLFF	TGTGCCAGCAGTTACTCGAATGTGCGAGGGTTCCGTGGGAAACTGTTTTTT
TRBV20-1	many	TRBJ2-7	TRBD1	CSATTGYYYEQYF	TGCAGTGCTACGACAGGGTACTACTACGAGCAGTACTTC
TRBV12-3/TRBV12-4	many	TRBJ1-5	.	CASSLQGLRQPQHF	TGTGCCAGCAGTTTACAGGGATTACGTCAGCCCCAGCATTTT
TRBV28	many	TRBJ1-5	TRBD1	CASRIGQVRGQPQHF	TGTGCCAGCAGGATAGGACAGGTTCGAGGACAGCCCCAGCATTTT
TRBV6-2/TRBV6-3	many	TRBJ1-1	TRBD1	CASSEPRDRAARAAEAFF	TGTGCCAGCAGCGAACCCCGGGACAGGGCTGCGAGGGCCGCTGAAGCTTTCTTT
TRBV19	.	TRBJ2-3	TRBD1	CASSSWGQGTDTQYF	TGTGCCAGTAGTTCCTGGGGACAGGGGACAGATACGCAGTATTTT
TRBV14	.	TRBJ2-5	TRBD1	CASSQVSGGWETQYF	TGTGCCAGCAGCCAAGTTTCAGGGGGATGGGAGACCCAGTACTTC
TRBV4-1	few	TRBJ2-7	.	CASSQKTPYEQYF	TGCGCCAGCAGCCAAAAAACCCCCTACGAGCAGTACTTC
TRBV19	once	TRBJ1-1	.	CASSISGGITEAFF	TGTGCCAGTAGTATATCCGGGGGTATAACTGAAGCTTTCTTT
TRBV11-2	many	TRBJ2-1	TRBD2	CASSLTLAGGAYNEQFF	TGTGCCAGCAGCTTAACCCTAGCGGGGGGGGCGTACAATGAGCAGTTCTTC
TRBV20-1	few	TRBJ2-7	TRBD1	CSVEQGASEQYF	TGCAGCGTTGAACAGGGGGCGAGTGAGCAGTACTTC
TRBV11-3	.	TRBJ1-6	TRBD1	CASSFGQASSYNSPLHF	TGTGCCAGCAGCTTCGGACAGGCGAGCTCCTATAATTCACCCCTCCACTTT